The 23 T cell receptor beta chains in this list originate from one sample, sequenced in a study of cytomegalovirus exposure and HLA in healthy donors. Researchers ran the PCR with 60 Vbeta and 13 Jbeta primers. Sequenced by immunoSEQ multiplex PCR; TCRdb stores in-frame clones only, minus some. The repertoire consists of 120,000 or so clones, with approximately 80% occurring once and the leading ten covering 8.9%. Sequencing input: PBMCs. Receptors originate from a man aged 25-45 years in good health and CMV-seropositive.

The genes are TRBV6-1 and TRBJ2-7; D remains unclear. In germline, CDR1 is MNHNS, CDR2 SASEGT. V was pared by 0 bases and J by 2 bases, with 14 bases between. The CDR3 covers 16 residues. CDR3 DNA sequence: TGTGCCAGCAGTGAAGCTGAGCAAGAGTCGGCCTACGAGCAGTACTTC. Translation gives CASSEAEQESAYEQYF.

The J gene is TRBJ1-1, the V gene TRBV19; D gene uncertain. Germline CDR1 is LNHDA and CDR2 is SQIVND (reference sequence). The CDR3 is 13 residues long. Trimming left V 5 bases short and J 0 bases short, with 7 bases between. The CDR3 is CASSEGMNTEAFF. The CDR3 region has the DNA TGTGCCAGTAGTGAGGGAATGAACACTGAAGCTTTCTTT.

A few counts support this clone. This sequence joins TRBV18 and TRBJ1-5, with TRBD1 identical over 10 bases. The CDR3 has 18 amino acids. V lost 8 bases, J lost 2 bases, and 15 bases stayed unmatched. Germline V lookup: CDR1 KGHSH, CDR2 LQKENI. The CDR3 DNA reads TGTGCCAGCCCCTGCCCCGGGACAGGGGTTGTTGGCAATCAGCCCCAGCATTTT. This gives the protein CASPCPGTGVVGNQPQHF.

The gene calls are TRBV5-1 and TRBJ1-6; D gene unclear. CDR1 and CDR2 from the germline V gene are SGHRS and YFSETQ. CDR3 size: 12 residues. Between the trimmed V and J ends, which lost 5 bases and 7 bases, there was a span of 7 bases. CDR3 nucleotides: TGCGCCAGCAGAAGGGAGAATTCACCCCTCCACTTT. Amino acid sequence: CASRRENSPLHF.

The chain is built from TRBV21-1 and TRBJ1-1; the table calls TRBD1, which could not be checked here. TRBV21-1 is a recognized pseudogene. The CDR3 runs 17 residues. The CDR3 DNA reads as TGTGCCAGCAGCAAAGAGGGCTATGACAGAATGAACACTGAAGCTTTCTTT. Translating gives CASSKEGYDRMNTEAFF.

The chain combines TRBV5-1 with TRBJ1-1; D may be TRBD1 (6 bases). The CDR3 has 15 residues. The V gene lost 5 bases and the J gene lost 1 base, with 15 bases spanning the gap. Germline V lookup: CDR1 SGHRS, CDR2 YFSETQ. The CDR3 spells CASSSVTTGNTEAFF. The CDR3, as DNA: TGCGCCAGCAGTTCCGTCACGACAGGGAACACTGAAGCTTTCTTT.

The chain has TRBV12-5 and TRBJ2-3; D possibly corresponds to TRBD1 (5 bases). Germline assignment: CDR1 LGHNT and CDR2 FRNRAP. This CDR3 is built from 17 residues. V gave up 3 bases and J gave up 0 bases, with 16 bases separating them. CDR3 sequence: CASGLGERPRSTDTQYF. The CDR3 bases are TGTGCTAGTGGTTTAGGGGAAAGGCCGAGGAGCACAGATACGCAGTATTTT.

J is TRBJ2-1 and V is TRBV6-5; 16 nucleotides align to TRBD2. Trimming took 6 bases from V and 4 from J; bases not matched to a gene: 0. In germline, CDR1 is MNHEY, CDR2 SVGAGI. This CDR3 has 15 residues. CDR3 DNA: TGTGCCAGCAGGGGACTAGCGGGGGGGTACAATGAGCAGTTCTTC. Protein: CASRGLAGGYNEQFF.

This clone ranks as medium-sized. V is TRBV10-3 and J is TRBJ2-7, with TRBD1 as a possible D gene (6 bases). V was clipped by 4 bases and J by 0 bases, with 16 bases between them. The V gene's germline CDR1 is ENHRY and CDR2 SYGVKD. The CDR3 runs 16 residues. The CDR3 DNA reads as TGTGCCATCAGTGGTTCGGGGACATTGCCCTCCTACGAGCAGTACTTC. It specifies CAISGSGTLPSYEQYF.

The rearrangement joins TRBV7-3 to TRBJ2-5; 7 bases are a match to TRBD1. The V and J ends lost 4 bases and 6 bases, in that order; junction bases with no gene match: 11. Germline CDR1 SGHTA, CDR2 FQGTGA. This CDR3 has 15 residues. The CDR3 DNA reads TGTGCCAGCAGCTCTGGGACAGCCCCCTTTCAGACCCAGTACTTC. This gives the protein CASSSGTAPFQTQYF.

V and J are TRBV19 and TRBJ1-5; D is ambiguous. Germline V gene lookup returns CDR1 LNHDA and CDR2 SQIVND (reference sequence). Trimming left V 1 base short and J 4 bases short, with 5 bases between. The CDR3 is made up of 13 amino acids. DNA for the CDR3: TGTGCCAGTAGTATAGCCCAGAATCAGCCCCAGCATTTT. This gives the protein CASSIAQNQPQHF. The full variable domain, completed using reference TRBV19 and TRBJ1-5, is DGGITQSPKYLFRKEGQNVTLSCEQNLNHDAMYWYRQDPGQGLRLIYYSQIVNDFQKGDIAEGYSVSREKKESFPLTVTSAQKNPTAFYLCASSIAQNQPQHFGDGTRLSIL.

This chain joins TRBV2 and TRBJ2-6; D unclear. Trimming pared 7 bases from V and 2 bases from J, leaving 9 bases between. CDR1 and CDR2 from the germline V gene are SNHLY and FYNNEI. The CDR3 has 14 amino acids. The CDR3 coding sequence is TGTGCCAGCAAAGTCCAGGCTGGGGCCAACGTCCTGACTTTC. Encoded protein: CASKVQAGANVLTF.

This sequence joins TRBV6-1 and TRBJ1-3; D might be TRBD1 (5 bases). The germline V and J ends were trimmed by 7 bases and 0 bases, with 13 bases remaining between them. Looked up from germline, CDR1 is MNHNS and CDR2 is SASEGT. This CDR3 is 15 amino acids long. The CDR3: CASKSGMNSGNTIYF. In DNA, the CDR3 is TGTGCCAGCAAGTCAGGGATGAACTCTGGAAACACCATATATTTT.

The chain employs TRBV6-5 and TRBJ1-2; no definite D call. The V gene's germline CDR1 is MNHEY and CDR2 SVGAGI. The length of the CDR3 is 13 residues. V lost 6 bases to trimming and J lost 4 bases, with 12 bases between them. Here the CDR3 DNA reads TGTGCCAGCAGCCCGGGGAGGGCCTATGGCTACACCTTC. Translating gives CASSPGRAYGYTF.

V gene TRBV19 combines with J gene TRBJ2-5, with 9 bases aligning to TRBD2. This CDR3 is 15 amino acids long. V was clipped by 9 bases and J by 5 bases; unmatched bases: 13. The germline V gene encodes CDR1 LNHDA and CDR2 SQIVND (reference sequence). The CDR3 DNA reads as TGTGCCAGCAACAGGGGCGGGGGGGCCGAGGAGACCCAGTACTTC. Amino acids: CASNRGGGAEETQYF.

This clone has only one observation. This rearrangement joins TRBV11-3 to TRBJ2-1; 7 bases are shared with TRBD1. This CDR3 comprises 15 residues. Germline loops: CDR1 SGHNT, CDR2 YENEEA. Trimming cost V 3 bases and J 3 bases; bases outside gene matches: 5. The chain's CDR3 is CASSFLAGGYNEQFF. Here the CDR3 DNA reads TGTGCCAGCAGCTTTCTGGCAGGGGGCTACAATGAGCAGTTCTTC.

J is TRBJ1-1 and V is TRBV28; TRBD1 is a possible D gene (6 bases). Trimming removed 2 bases from V and 11 bases from J, with 12 bases in between. This CDR3 is built from 12 residues. Germline values: CDR1 MDHEN, CDR2 SYDVKM. The CDR3 sequence: CASSLGRGDAFF. The CDR3 DNA is TGTGCCAGCAGTTTAGGGAGGGGGGATGCTTTCTTT.

This clone showed up many times. This chain connects TRBV2 to TRBJ2-2; 7 bases line up with TRBD1. CDR1 is SNHLY, CDR2 FYNNEI, per germline. The CDR3 loop spans 15 amino acids. The trim removed 2 bases at V and 2 bases at J, leaving 2 bases unmatched. In DNA form, the CDR3 reads TGTGCCAGCAGTGAACAGGGGGTCAACACCGGGGAGCTGTTTTTT. Amino acids: CASSEQGVNTGELFF.

The CDR3 protein is CASNTVAGFGEAFF. The CDR3 DNA reads TGTGCCAGCAATACCGTGGCGGGGTTTGGTGAAGCTTTCTTT. The chain combines TRBV2 with TRBJ1-1; D remains unclear. The CDR3 consists of 14 residues. In germline, CDR1 is SNHLY, CDR2 FYNNEI. V lost 7 bases and J 7 bases, leaving 19 bases between the germline ends.

This clone was picked up a small number of times. The chain joins TRBV11-2 to TRBJ1-5, with TRBD1 matching 9 bases. The CDR3 consists of 15 residues. V was pared by 5 bases and J by 4 bases, with 6 bases of the junction left unmatched. Germline lookup yields CDR1 SGHAT and CDR2 FQNNGV. The CDR3 DNA is TGTGCCAGCAGCGGAACCGGGACAGGGAATCAGCCCCAGCATTTT. It translates to CASSGTGTGNQPQHF.

V and J are TRBV5-6 and TRBJ1-6; TRBD1 might be the D (6 bases). This CDR3 spans 14 amino acids. Trimming pared 0 bases from V and 9 bases from J, leaving 10 bases between. In germline, CDR1 is SGHDT, CDR2 YYEEEE. This CDR3 reads CASSLEGQGSPLHF. The CDR3 DNA follows: TGTGCCAGCAGCTTGGAGGGACAAGGTTCACCCCTCCACTTT.

This chain joins TRBV9 and TRBJ2-5; the match to TRBD2 covers 8 bases. Germline V gene lookup returns CDR1 SGDLS and CDR2 YYNGEE. The CDR3 contains 15 residues. Germline trimming cut 0 bases from V and 5 bases from J; bases unmatched to any gene: 6. The CDR3 DNA reads TGTGCCAGCAGCGTAGCGCGGGGGGCGCATGAGACCCAGTACTTC. Its protein product is CASSVARGAHETQYF.

This clone was detected a few times. This rearrangement joins TRBV6-1 to TRBJ2-7, with 9 bases lining up with TRBD1. V shed 4 bases and J 6 bases; nucleotides not matched to a gene: 13. The CDR3 totals 16 residues. The germline V gene has CDR1 MNHNS and CDR2 SASEGT. The CDR3 loop is CASSGGWGQGTSEQYF. In DNA form, the CDR3 reads TGTGCCAGCAGTGGGGGATGGGGACAGGGAACGTCCGAGCAGTACTTC.